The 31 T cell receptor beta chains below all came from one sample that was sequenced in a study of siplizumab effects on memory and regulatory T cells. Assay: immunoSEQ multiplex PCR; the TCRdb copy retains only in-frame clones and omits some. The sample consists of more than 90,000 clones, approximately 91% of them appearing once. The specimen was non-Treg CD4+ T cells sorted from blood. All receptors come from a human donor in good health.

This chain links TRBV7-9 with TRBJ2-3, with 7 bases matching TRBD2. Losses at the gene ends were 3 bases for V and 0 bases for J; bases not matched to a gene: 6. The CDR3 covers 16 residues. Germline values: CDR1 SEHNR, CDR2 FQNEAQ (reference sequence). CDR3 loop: CASSFTAGLSTDTQYF. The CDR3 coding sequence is TGTGCCAGCAGCTTCACAGCGGGACTCAGCACAGATACGCAGTATTTT.

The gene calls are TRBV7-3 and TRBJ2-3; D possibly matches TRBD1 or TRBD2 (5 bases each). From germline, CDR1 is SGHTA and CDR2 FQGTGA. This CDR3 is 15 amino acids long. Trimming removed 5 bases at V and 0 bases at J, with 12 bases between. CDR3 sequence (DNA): TGTGCCAGCAGCCCTGGGGCGGGTAGCACAGATACGCAGTATTTT. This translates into CASSPGAGSTDTQYF.

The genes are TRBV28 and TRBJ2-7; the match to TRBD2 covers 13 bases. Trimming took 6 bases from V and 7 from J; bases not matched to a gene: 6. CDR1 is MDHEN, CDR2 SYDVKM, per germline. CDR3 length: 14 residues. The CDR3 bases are TGTGCCAGCAGAACTAGCGGGAGGGCCTGGGAGCAGTACTTC. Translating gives CASRTSGRAWEQYF.

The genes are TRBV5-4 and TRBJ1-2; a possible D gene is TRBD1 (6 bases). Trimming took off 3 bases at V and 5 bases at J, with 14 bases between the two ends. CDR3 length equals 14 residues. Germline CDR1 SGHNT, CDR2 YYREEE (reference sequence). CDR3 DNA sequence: TGTGCCAGCAGCTGGATGGACAGAATGTATGGCTACACCTTC. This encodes CASSWMDRMYGYTF.

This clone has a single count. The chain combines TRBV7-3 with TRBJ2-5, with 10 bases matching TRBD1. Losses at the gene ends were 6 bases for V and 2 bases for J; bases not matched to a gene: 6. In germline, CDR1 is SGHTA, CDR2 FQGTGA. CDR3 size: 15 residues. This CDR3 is CASRPGTGEQETQYF. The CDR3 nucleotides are TGTGCCAGCAGACCGGGGACAGGGGAACAAGAGACCCAGTACTTC.

The CDR3 region is CASSLNYEQYF. For the CDR3, the DNA is TGTGCCAGCAGCTTAAACTACGAGCAGTACTTC. This chain connects TRBV7-3 to TRBJ2-7, with unresolved D. Germline V gene sequence: CDR1 SGHTA, CDR2 FQGTGA. The V gene lost 1 base and the J gene lost 3 bases, with 1 base spanning the gap. CDR3 length: 11 amino acids.

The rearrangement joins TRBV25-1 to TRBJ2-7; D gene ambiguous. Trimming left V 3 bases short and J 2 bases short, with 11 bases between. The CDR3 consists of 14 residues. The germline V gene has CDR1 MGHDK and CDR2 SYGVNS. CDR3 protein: CASSDPLGAYEQYF. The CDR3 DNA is TGTGCCAGCAGTGATCCCCTCGGAGCCTACGAGCAGTACTTC.

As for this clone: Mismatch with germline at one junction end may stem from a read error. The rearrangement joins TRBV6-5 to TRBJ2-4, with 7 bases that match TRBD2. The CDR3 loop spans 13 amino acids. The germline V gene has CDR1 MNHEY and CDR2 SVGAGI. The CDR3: CASSNSLANIQYF. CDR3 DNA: TGTGCCAGCAGTAACTCACTAGCGAACATTCAGTACTTC.

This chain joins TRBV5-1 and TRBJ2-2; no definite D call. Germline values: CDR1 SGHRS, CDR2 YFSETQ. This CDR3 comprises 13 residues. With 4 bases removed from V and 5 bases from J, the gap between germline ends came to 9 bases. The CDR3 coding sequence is TGCGCCAGCAGCCCCCGGACGACCGGGGAGCTGTTTTTT. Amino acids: CASSPRTTGELFF.

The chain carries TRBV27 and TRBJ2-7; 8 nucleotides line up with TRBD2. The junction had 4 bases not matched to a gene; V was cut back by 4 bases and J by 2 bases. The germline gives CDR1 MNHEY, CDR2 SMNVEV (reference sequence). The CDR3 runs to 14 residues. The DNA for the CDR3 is TGTGCCAGCAGTTCTACTAGCGGAACCTACGAGCAGTACTTC. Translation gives CASSSTSGTYEQYF.

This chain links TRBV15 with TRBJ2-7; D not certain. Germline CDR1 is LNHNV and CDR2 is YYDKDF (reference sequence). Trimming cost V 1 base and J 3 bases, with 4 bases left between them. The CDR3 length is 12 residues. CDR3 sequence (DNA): TGTGCCACCAGCAGAGTTGGCTACGAGCAGTACTTC. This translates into CATSRVGYEQYF.

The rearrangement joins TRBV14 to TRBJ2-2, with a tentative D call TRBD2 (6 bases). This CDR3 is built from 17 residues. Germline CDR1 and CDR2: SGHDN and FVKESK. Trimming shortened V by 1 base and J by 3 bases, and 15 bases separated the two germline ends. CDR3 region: CASSQVRGPSHTGELFF. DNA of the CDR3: TGTGCCAGCAGCCAAGTGCGGGGTCCCTCCCACACCGGGGAGCTGTTTTTT. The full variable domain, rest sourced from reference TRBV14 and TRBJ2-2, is EAGVTQFPSHSVIEKGQTVTLRCDPISGHDNLYWYRRVMGKEIKFLLHFVKESKQDESGMPNNRFLAERTGGTYSTLKVQPAELEDSGVYFCASSQVRGPSHTGELFFGEGSRLTVL.

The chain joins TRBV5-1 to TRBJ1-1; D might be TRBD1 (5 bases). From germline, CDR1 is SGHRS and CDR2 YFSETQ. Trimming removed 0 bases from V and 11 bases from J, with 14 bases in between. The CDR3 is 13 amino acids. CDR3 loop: CASSLAGRGRAFF. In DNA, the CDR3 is TGCGCCAGCAGCTTGGCCGGGAGGGGAAGGGCTTTCTTT.

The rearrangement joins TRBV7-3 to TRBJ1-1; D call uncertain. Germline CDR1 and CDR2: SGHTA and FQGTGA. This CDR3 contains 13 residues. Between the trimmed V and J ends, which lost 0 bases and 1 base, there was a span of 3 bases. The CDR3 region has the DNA TGTGCCAGCAGCTTAACAGCGAACACTGAAGCTTTCTTT. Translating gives CASSLTANTEAFF. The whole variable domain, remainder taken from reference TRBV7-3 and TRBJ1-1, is GAGVSQTPSNKVTEKGKYVELRCDPISGHTALYWYRQSLGQGPEFLIYFQGTGAADDSGLPNDRFFAVRPEGSVSTLKIQRTERGDSAVYLCASSLTANTEAFFGQGTRLTVV.

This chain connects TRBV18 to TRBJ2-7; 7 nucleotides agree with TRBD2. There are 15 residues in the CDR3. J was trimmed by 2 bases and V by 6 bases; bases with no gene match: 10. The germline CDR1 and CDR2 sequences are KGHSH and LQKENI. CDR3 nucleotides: TGTGCCAGCTCTCTTGCGTGGGGAGGGGCCTACGAGCAGTACTTC. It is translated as CASSLAWGGAYEQYF.

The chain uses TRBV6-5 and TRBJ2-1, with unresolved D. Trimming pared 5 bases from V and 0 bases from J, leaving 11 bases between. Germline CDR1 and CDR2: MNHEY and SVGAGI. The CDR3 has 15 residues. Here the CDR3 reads CASSPRPSSYNEQFF. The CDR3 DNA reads TGTGCCAGCAGTCCCAGACCGAGCTCCTACAATGAGCAGTTCTTC.

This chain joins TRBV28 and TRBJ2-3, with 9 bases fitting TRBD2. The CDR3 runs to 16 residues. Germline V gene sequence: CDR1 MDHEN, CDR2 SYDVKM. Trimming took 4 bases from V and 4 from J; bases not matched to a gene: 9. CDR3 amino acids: CASSSISGRSADTQYF. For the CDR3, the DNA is TGTGCCAGCAGTTCCATTAGCGGGAGATCCGCAGATACGCAGTATTTT.

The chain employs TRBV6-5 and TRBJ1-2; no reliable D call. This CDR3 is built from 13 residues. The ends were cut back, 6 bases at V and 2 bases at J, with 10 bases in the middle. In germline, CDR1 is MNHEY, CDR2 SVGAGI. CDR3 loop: CASSGRTNYGYTF. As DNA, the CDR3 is TGTGCCAGCAGCGGACGTACCAACTATGGCTACACCTTC.

CDR3 protein: CATSRVQGWEPQHF. The CDR3 coding sequence is TGTGCCACCAGCAGAGTCCAGGGCTGGGAGCCCCAGCATTTT. This chain links TRBV15 with TRBJ1-5, with D possibly TRBD1 on 5 matching bases. Between the trimmed V and J ends, which lost 1 base and 8 bases, there was a span of 12 bases. This CDR3 has 14 residues. CDR1 LNHNV and CDR2 YYDKDF come from the germline V gene (reference sequence).

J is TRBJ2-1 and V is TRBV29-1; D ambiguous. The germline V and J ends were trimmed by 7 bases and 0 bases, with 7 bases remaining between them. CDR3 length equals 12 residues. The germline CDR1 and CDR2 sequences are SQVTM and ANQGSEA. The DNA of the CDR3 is TGCAGCGAAGGAAGCTCCTACAATGAGCAGTTCTTC. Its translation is CSEGSSYNEQFF.

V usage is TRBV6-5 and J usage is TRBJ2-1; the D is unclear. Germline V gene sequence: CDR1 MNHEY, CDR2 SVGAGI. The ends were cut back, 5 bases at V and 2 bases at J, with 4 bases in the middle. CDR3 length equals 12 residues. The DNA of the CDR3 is TGTGCCAGCAGTAGGACCTACAATGAGCAGTTCTTC. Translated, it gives CASSRTYNEQFF.

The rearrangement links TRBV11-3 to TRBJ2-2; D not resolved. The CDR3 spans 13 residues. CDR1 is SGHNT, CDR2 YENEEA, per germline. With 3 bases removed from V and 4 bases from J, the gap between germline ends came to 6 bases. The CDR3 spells CASSFIPTGELFF. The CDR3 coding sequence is TGTGCCAGCAGCTTCATCCCCACCGGGGAGCTGTTTTTT.

The CDR3 reads CAWSVYLGTSGSTDEQFF. The CDR3 nucleotides are TGTGCCTGGAGTGTATACCTTGGGACTAGCGGGAGCACCGATGAGCAGTTCTTC. The rearrangement links TRBV30 to TRBJ2-1, with 14 positions matching TRBD2. CDR3 size: 18 residues. V shed 0 bases and J 8 bases; nucleotides not matched to a gene: 12. Germline V gene sequence: CDR1 GTSNPN, CDR2 SVGIG (reference sequence). Full variable domain (missing parts from reference TRBV30 and TRBJ2-1): SQTIHQWPATLVQPVGSPLSLECTVEGTSNPNLYWYRQAAGRGLQLLFYSVGIGQISSEVPQNLSASRPQDRQFILSSKKLLLSDSGFYLCAWSVYLGTSGSTDEQFFGPGTRLTVL.

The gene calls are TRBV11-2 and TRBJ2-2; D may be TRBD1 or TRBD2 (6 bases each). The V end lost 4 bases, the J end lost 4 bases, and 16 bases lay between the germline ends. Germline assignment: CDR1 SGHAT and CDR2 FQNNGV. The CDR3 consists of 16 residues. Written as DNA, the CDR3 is TGTGCCAGCAGCTCCTTAAGGGGGACTTTCACCGGGGAGCTGTTTTTT. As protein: CASSSLRGTFTGELFF.

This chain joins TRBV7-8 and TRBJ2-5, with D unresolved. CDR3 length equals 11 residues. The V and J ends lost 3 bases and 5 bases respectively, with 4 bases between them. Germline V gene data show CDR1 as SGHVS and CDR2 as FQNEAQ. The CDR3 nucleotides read TGTGCCAGCAGCTTGTTGGAGACCCAGTACTTC. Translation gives CASSLLETQYF.

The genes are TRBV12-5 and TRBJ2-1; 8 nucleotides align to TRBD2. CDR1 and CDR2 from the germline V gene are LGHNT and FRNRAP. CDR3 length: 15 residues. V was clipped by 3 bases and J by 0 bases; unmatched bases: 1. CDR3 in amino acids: CASGLSGSSYNEQFF. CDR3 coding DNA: TGTGCTAGTGGTTTAAGCGGGAGCTCCTACAATGAGCAGTTCTTC.

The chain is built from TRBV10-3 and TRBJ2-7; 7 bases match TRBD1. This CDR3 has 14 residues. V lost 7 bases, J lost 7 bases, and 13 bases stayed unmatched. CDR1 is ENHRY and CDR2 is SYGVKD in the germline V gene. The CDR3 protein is CAITEGRGQGEQYF. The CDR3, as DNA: TGTGCCATCACCGAGGGAAGGGGGCAAGGGGAGCAGTACTTC.

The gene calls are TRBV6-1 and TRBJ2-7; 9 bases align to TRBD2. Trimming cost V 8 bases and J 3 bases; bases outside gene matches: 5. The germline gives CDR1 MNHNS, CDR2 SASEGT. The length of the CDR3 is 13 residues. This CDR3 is CASLREGFYEQYF. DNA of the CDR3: TGTGCCAGCTTGCGGGAGGGCTTCTACGAGCAGTACTTC.

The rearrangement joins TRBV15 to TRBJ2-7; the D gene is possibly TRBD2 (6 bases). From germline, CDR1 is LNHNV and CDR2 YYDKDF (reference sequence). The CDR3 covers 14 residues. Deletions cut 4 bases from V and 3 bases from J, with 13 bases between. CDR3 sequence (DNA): TGTGCCACCAGCAATAGCGGAGAACTCTACGAGCAGTACTTC. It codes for CATSNSGELYEQYF.

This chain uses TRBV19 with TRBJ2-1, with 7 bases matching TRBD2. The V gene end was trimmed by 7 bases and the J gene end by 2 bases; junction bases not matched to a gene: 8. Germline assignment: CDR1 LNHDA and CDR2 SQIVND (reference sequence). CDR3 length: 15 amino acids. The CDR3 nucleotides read TGTGCCAGTACCCTCTCTAGCGGCCCCTACAATGAGCAGTTCTTC. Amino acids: CASTLSSGPYNEQFF.

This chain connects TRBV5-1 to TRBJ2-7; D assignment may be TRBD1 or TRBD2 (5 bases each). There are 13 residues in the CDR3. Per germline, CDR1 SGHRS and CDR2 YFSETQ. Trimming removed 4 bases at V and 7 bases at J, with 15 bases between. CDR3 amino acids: CASSTGPALEQYF. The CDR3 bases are TGCGCCAGCAGCACGGGACCCGCGCTGGAGCAGTACTTC.